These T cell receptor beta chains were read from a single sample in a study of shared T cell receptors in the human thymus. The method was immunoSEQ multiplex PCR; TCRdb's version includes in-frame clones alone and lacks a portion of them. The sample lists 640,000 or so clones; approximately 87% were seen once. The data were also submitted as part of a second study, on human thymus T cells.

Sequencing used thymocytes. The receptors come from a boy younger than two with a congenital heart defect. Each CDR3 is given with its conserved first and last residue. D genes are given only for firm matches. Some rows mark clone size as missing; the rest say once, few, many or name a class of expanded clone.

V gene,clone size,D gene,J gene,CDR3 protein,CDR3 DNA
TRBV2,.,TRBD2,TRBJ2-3,CASRDGTSGALSSTDTQYF,TGTGCCAGCAGGGATGGGACTAGCGGGGCCCTATCTTCCACAGATACGCAGTATTTT
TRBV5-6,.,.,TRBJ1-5,CASSCEVTNFHSNQPQHF,TGTGCCAGCAGCTGTGAGGTCACTAATTTTCATAGCAATCAGCCCCAGCATTTT
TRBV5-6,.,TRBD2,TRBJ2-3,CASSAADSSGRATDTRYF,TGTGCCAGCAGCGCCGCTGATTCTAGCGGCCGTGCCACAGATACGCGGTATTTT
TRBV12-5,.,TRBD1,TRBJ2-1,CASGLWGTGRDEQFF,TGTGCTAGTGGTTTGTGGGGGACAGGGCGAGATGAGCAGTTCTTC
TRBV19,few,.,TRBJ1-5,CASSTRGQPQHF,TGTGCCAGTAGTACCAGGGGTCAGCCCCAGCATTTT
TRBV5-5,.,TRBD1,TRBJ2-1,CASSFLGTGTYNEQFF,TGTGCCAGCAGCTTCCTCGGGACAGGGACCTACAATGAGCAGTTCTTC
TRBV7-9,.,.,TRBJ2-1,CASSSGWNEQFF,TGTGCCAGCAGCTCAGGGTGGAATGAGCAGTTCTTC
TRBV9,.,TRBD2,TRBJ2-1,CASSVATSGAGLAGVNEQFF,TGTGCCAGCAGCGTAGCTACGTCTGGGGCTGGGCTAGCGGGCGTTAATGAGCAGTTCTTC
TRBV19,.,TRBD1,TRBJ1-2,CASSGGPRNYGYTF,TGTGCCAGTTCAGGGGGCCCTCGAAACTATGGCTACACCTTC
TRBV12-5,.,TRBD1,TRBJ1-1,CASGLVPAAGTGLNTEAFF,TGTGCTAGTGGTTTGGTACCCGCCGCCGGGACAGGGCTAAACACTGAAGCTTTCTTT
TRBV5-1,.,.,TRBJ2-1,CASSLEGTNYNEQFF,TGCGCCAGCAGCTTGGAGGGGACAAACTACAATGAGCAGTTCTTC
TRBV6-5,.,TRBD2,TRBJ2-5,CASSFWEGLKGTQYF,TGTGCCAGCAGTTTTTGGGAGGGCCTGAAAGGGACCCAGTACTTC
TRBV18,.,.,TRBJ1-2,CASSSKEVYGYTF,TGTGCCAGCTCATCAAAGGAGGTCTATGGCTACACCTTC
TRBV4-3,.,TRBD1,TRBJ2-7,CASSQWTGTYEQYF,TGCGCCAGCAGCCAGTGGACAGGTACCTACGAGCAGTACTTC
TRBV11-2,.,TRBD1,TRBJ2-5,CASSMTRTGETQYF,TGTGCCAGCAGCATGACACGGACAGGAGAGACCCAGTACTTC
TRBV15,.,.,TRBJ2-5,CATSRERTDLEETQYF,TGTGCCACCAGCAGAGAACGAACAGACCTCGAGGAGACCCAGTACTTC
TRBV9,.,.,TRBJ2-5,CASSRTGEETQYF,TGTGCCAGCAGCCGCACCGGGGAGGAGACCCAGTACTTC
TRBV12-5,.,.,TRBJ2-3,CASGLVQNGVATQYF,TGTGCTAGTGGTTTGGTACAAAACGGGGTAGCTACGCAGTATTTT
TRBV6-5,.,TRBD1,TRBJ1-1,CASRPIDRGNTEAFF,TGTGCCAGCAGACCTATCGACAGGGGGAACACTGAAGCTTTCTTT
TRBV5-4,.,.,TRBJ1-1,CASSLLLGQKNTEAFF,TGTGCCAGCAGCTTGCTTCTTGGACAAAAGAACACTGAAGCTTTCTTT
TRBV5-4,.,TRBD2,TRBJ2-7,CASSALAGGPSYEQYF,TGTGCCAGCAGCGCCTTAGCGGGAGGCCCCTCCTACGAGCAGTACTTC
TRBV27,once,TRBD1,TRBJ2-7,CASSPGQDFEQYF,TGTGCCAGCAGCCCCGGACAGGACTTCGAGCAGTACTTC
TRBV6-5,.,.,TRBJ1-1,CASSAGRGDTEAFF,TGTGCCAGCAGTGCAGGCAGGGGTGATACTGAAGCTTTCTTT
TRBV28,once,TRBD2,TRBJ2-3,CASSAGGGAITDTQYF,TGTGCCAGCAGCGCGGGAGGAGGGGCCATAACAGATACGCAGTATTTT
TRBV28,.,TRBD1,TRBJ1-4,CASSRLHRGLVKLFF,TGTGCCAGCAGTAGATTGCACAGGGGGCTGGTAAAACTGTTTTTT
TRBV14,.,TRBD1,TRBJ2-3,CASSQEKGQGANTQYF,TGTGCCAGCAGCCAAGAAAAAGGACAGGGGGCTAATACGCAGTATTTT
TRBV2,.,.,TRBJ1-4,CASGTSNEKLFF,TGTGCCAGCGGGACTTCTAATGAAAAACTGTTTTTT
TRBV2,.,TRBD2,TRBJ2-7,CASSGLADNLSYEQYF,TGTGCCAGCAGTGGACTAGCGGACAACCTCTCCTACGAGCAGTACTTC
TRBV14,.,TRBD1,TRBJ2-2,CASSQAWDRHPGELFF,TGTGCCAGCAGCCAAGCTTGGGACAGACACCCCGGGGAGCTGTTTTTT
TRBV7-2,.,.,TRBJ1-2,CASSLAPGDSF,TGTGCCAGCAGCTTAGCGCCGGGGGATTCCTTC
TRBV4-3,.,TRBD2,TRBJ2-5,CASSQDVAGVEEQYF,TGCGCCAGCAGCCAAGATGTAGCGGGGGTTGAAGAGCAGTACTTC
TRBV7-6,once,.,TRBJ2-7,CASRKGVGYYEQYF,TGTGCCAGCAGAAAGGGGGTAGGGTACTACGAGCAGTACTTC
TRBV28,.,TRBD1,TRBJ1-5,CASSLPDRGPHGNQPQHF,TGTGCCAGCAGTCTCCCGGACAGGGGGCCACATGGCAATCAGCCCCAGCATTTT
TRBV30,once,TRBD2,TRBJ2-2,CAWTSRGGTGELFF,TGTGCCTGGACCTCACGGGGGGGCACCGGGGAGCTGTTTTTT
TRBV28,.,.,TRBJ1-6,CASSFGRTYNSPLHF,TGTGCCAGCAGTTTTGGGAGGACCTATAATTCACCCCTCCACTTT
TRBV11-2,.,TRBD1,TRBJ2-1,CASSVDRGPEQFF,TGTGCCAGCAGCGTCGACAGGGGGCCTGAGCAGTTCTTC
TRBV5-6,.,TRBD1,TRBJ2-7,CASTHRGYYEQYF,TGTGCCAGTACCCACAGGGGTTACTACGAGCAGTACTTC
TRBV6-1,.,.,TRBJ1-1,CASSVAAVPPNTEAFF,TGTGCCAGCAGTGTGGCGGCCGTCCCCCCGAACACTGAAGCTTTCTTT
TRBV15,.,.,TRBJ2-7,CATEPGGPSYEQYF,TGTGCCACCGAACCCGGGGGACCGTCCTACGAGCAGTACTTC
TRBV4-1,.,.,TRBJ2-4,CASSQDPGHQGAKNIQYF,TGCGCCAGCAGCCAAGATCCGGGACACCAAGGAGCCAAAAACATTCAGTACTTC
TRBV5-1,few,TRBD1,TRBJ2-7,CASSPSPGGSSSYEQYF,TGCGCCAGCAGCCCCTCCCCAGGGGGCTCCTCCTCCTACGAGCAGTACTTC
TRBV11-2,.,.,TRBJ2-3,CASSLVGRETQYF,TGTGCCAGCAGCTTAGTGGGCAGAGAGACGCAGTATTTT
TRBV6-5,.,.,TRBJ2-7,CASSSPGHSYEQYF,TGTGCCAGCAGTAGCCCGGGACATAGCTACGAGCAGTACTTC
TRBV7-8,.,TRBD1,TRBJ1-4,CASSDGQEGDEKLFF,TGTGCCAGCAGCGACGGACAGGAAGGGGACGAAAAACTGTTTTTT
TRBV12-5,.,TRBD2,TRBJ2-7,CASGLVGREGAYEQYF,TGTGCTAGTGGTTTGGTAGGGCGGGAGGGGGCCTACGAGCAGTACTTC
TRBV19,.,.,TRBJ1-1,CASSMEWEGEPEAFF,TGTGCCAGTAGTATGGAATGGGAGGGGGAACCTGAAGCTTTCTTT
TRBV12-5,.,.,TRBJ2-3,CASGPPSDTQYF,TGTGCTAGTGGCCCCCCTTCGGATACGCAGTATTTT
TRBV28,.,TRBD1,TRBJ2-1,CASSWDSNSPWDEQFF,TGTGCCAGCAGTTGGGACAGCAATTCCCCCTGGGATGAGCAGTTCTTC
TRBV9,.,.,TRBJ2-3,CASSPRTIPTDTQYF,TGTGCCAGCAGCCCCAGGACTATCCCCACAGATACGCAGTATTTT
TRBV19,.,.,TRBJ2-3,CASHREETDTQYF,TGTGCCAGCCACAGGGAAGAAACAGATACGCAGTATTTT
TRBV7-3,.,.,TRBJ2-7,CASSPLTRTAHYEQYF,TGTGCCAGCAGCCCCCTGACAAGGACAGCCCACTACGAGCAGTACTTC
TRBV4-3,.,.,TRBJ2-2,CASSQDSTGTNTGELFF,TGCGCCAGCAGCCAAGATTCAACGGGGACGAACACCGGGGAGCTGTTTTTT
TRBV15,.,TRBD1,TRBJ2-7,CATSRATGTAYEQYF,TGTGCCACCAGCAGAGCTACTGGGACAGCCTACGAGCAGTACTTC
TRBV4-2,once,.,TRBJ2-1,CASSQVGGLYNEQFF,TGTGCCAGCAGCCAAGTAGGCGGACTCTACAATGAGCAGTTCTTC
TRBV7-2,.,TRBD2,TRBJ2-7,CASSLDPRGDRPYEQYF,TGTGCCAGCAGCTTAGATCCCCGGGGGGACCGCCCCTACGAGCAGTACTTC
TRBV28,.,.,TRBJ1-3,CASTPPGSSHSGNTIYF,TGTGCCAGCACCCCCCCAGGCAGCAGTCACTCTGGAAACACCATATATTTT
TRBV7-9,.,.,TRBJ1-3,CASRSDSNSGNTIYF,TGTGCCAGCAGATCCGACAGCAACTCTGGAAACACCATATATTTT
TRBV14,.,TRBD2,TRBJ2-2,CASSHLDYGRGVGGELFF,TGTGCCAGCAGCCACTTGGACTACGGGAGGGGGGTCGGCGGGGAGCTGTTTTTT
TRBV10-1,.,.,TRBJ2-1,CASSESGDSYNEQFF,TGCGCCAGCAGTGAGTCCGGGGACTCCTACAATGAGCAGTTCTTC
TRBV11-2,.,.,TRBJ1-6,CASRLRPGQINSPLHF,TGTGCCAGCAGACTCCGACCCGGACAGATTAATTCACCCCTCCACTTT